The rows below give T cell receptor beta chains drawn from one sample of a study of T cell responses to AZD1222 COVID-19 vaccine. Generated by immunoSEQ multiplex PCR, the TCRdb table keeps only in-frame clones and is missing some. The table has 95,000 to 100,000 clones, roughly 80% seen once. The sequences come from peripheral blood, collected 28 days after the second AZD1222 dose. The origin of the receptors is an adult who received the AZD1222 COVID-19 vaccine. The CDR3 runs from the conserved cysteine through the conserved F or W. D genes are given only for firm matches. Some rows mark clone size as missing; the rest say once, few, many or name a class of expanded clone.

v_gene: TRBV9; j_gene: TRBJ2-3; abundance: -; d_gene: -; CDR3nt: TGTGCCAGCAGCGGACGACTAGGTCTTGACGCAGATACGCAGTATTTT; CDR3aa: CASSGRLGLDADTQYF
v_gene: TRBV4-3; j_gene: TRBJ2-7; abundance: -; d_gene: -; CDR3nt: TGCGCCAGCAGCCAAGACCTCGGCCAGGGGTACGAGCAGTACTTC; CDR3aa: CASSQDLGQGYEQYF
v_gene: TRBV5-1; j_gene: TRBJ1-2; abundance: -; d_gene: -; CDR3nt: TGCGCCAGCAGCTTGGACGCATCACCCAGGGGTAACTATGGCTACACCTTC; CDR3aa: CASSLDASPRGNYGYTF
v_gene: TRBV7-9; j_gene: TRBJ1-2; abundance: -; d_gene: -; CDR3nt: TGTGCCAGCAGCTTAGGGGGGACGACCTATGGCTACACCTTC; CDR3aa: CASSLGGTTYGYTF
v_gene: TRBV12-3/TRBV12-4; j_gene: TRBJ2-2; abundance: few; d_gene: -; CDR3nt: TGTGCCAGCGCGACCGGGGAGCTGTTTTTT; CDR3aa: CASATGELFF
v_gene: TRBV21-1; j_gene: TRBJ2-7; abundance: -; d_gene: -; CDR3nt: TGTGCCAGCAGGTTCGGGACAGGGGACGGAGAGCAGTACTTC; CDR3aa: CASRFGTGDGEQYF
v_gene: TRBV20-1; j_gene: TRBJ1-3; abundance: -; d_gene: -; CDR3nt: TGCAGTGCTAGTCCGGGGACTGCTGGAAACACCATATATTTT; CDR3aa: CSASPGTAGNTIYF
v_gene: TRBV5-6; j_gene: TRBJ1-2; abundance: -; d_gene: -; CDR3nt: TGTGCCAGCAGTTTGGACAGAAACTATGGCTACACCTTC; CDR3aa: CASSLDRNYGYTF
v_gene: TRBV5-1; j_gene: TRBJ2-3; abundance: few; d_gene: -; CDR3nt: TGCGCCAGCAGCTTGGATAGCACAGATACGCAGTATTTT; CDR3aa: CASSLDSTDTQYF
v_gene: TRBV7-8; j_gene: TRBJ2-7; abundance: -; d_gene: -; CDR3nt: TGTGCCAGCAGCCCACGAACTAGGCAGCAGTACTTC; CDR3aa: CASSPRTRQQYF
v_gene: TRBV7-2; j_gene: TRBJ1-1; abundance: once; d_gene: -; CDR3nt: TGTGCCAGCAGCCCTATTGGGACGGAGAACACTGAAGCTTTCTTT; CDR3aa: CASSPIGTENTEAFF
v_gene: TRBV5-6; j_gene: TRBJ1-1; abundance: once; d_gene: TRBD1; CDR3nt: TGTGCCAGCAGCTGGACAGGCCGAAATGAAGCTTTCTTT; CDR3aa: CASSWTGRNEAFF
v_gene: TRBV6-5; j_gene: TRBJ1-1; abundance: -; d_gene: -; CDR3nt: TGTGCCAGCCGTACGGCGAACACTGAAGCTTTCTTT; CDR3aa: CASRTANTEAFF
v_gene: TRBV6-1; j_gene: TRBJ1-1; abundance: -; d_gene: TRBD1; CDR3nt: TGTGCCAGCAGTGAAGCGCCTCCAGGGGGAACTGAAGCTTTCTTT; CDR3aa: CASSEAPPGGTEAFF
v_gene: TRBV5-1; j_gene: TRBJ2-7; abundance: -; d_gene: TRBD2; CDR3nt: TGCGCCAGCAGGTGGGGACTAGACCCCTACGAGCAGTACTTC; CDR3aa: CASRWGLDPYEQYF
v_gene: TRBV5-1; j_gene: TRBJ1-1; abundance: -; d_gene: -; CDR3nt: TGCGCCAGCAGTGTCAAGAGGGGGGTTACTGAAGCTTTCTTT; CDR3aa: CASSVKRGVTEAFF
v_gene: TRBV7-2; j_gene: TRBJ2-1; abundance: -; d_gene: TRBD2; CDR3nt: TGTGCCAGCAGCCCAGGGGGTAGCGGGGGCATGGAGCAGTTCTTC; CDR3aa: CASSPGGSGGMEQFF
v_gene: TRBV11-3; j_gene: TRBJ2-7; abundance: -; d_gene: TRBD2; CDR3nt: TGTGCCAGCACATTCGGCGGGAGATACGAGCAGTACTTC; CDR3aa: CASTFGGRYEQYF
v_gene: TRBV7-9; j_gene: TRBJ1-2; abundance: -; d_gene: -; CDR3nt: TGTGCCAGCAGCCCGCCGGGGCAGCCTTCCCACACCTTC; CDR3aa: CASSPPGQPSHTF
v_gene: TRBV27; j_gene: TRBJ2-2; abundance: -; d_gene: -; CDR3nt: TGTGCCAGCAGTTTCGGGACCGGGGAGCTGTTTTTT; CDR3aa: CASSFGTGELFF
v_gene: TRBV28; j_gene: TRBJ1-2; abundance: -; d_gene: -; CDR3nt: TGTGCCAGCAGGAGACGCGAATGGGGGATTGGCTACACCTTC; CDR3aa: CASRRREWGIGYTF
v_gene: TRBV5-1; j_gene: TRBJ1-1; abundance: -; d_gene: -; CDR3nt: TGCGCCAGCAGCTTGACAGGGAACACTGAAGCTTTCTTT; CDR3aa: CASSLTGNTEAFF
v_gene: TRBV5-7; j_gene: TRBJ1-2; abundance: -; d_gene: -; CDR3nt: TGTGCCAGCAGCTTGTCCGGGGCTGGTGGCTACACCTTC; CDR3aa: CASSLSGAGGYTF
v_gene: TRBV19; j_gene: TRBJ2-2; abundance: few; d_gene: TRBD1; CDR3nt: TGTGCCAGTAGTAAAAACAGGGGGCGCCCCACCGGGGAGCTGTTTTTT; CDR3aa: CASSKNRGRPTGELFF
v_gene: TRBV19; j_gene: TRBJ2-3; abundance: few; d_gene: -; CDR3nt: TGTGCCAGTTCCGCGGGGCTTCGCACAGATACGCAGTATTTT; CDR3aa: CASSAGLRTDTQYF
v_gene: TRBV6-4; j_gene: TRBJ2-3; abundance: -; d_gene: -; CDR3nt: TGTGCCAGCAGTGACTCAGCAGATACGCAGTATTTT; CDR3aa: CASSDSADTQYF
v_gene: TRBV6-5; j_gene: TRBJ1-1; abundance: -; d_gene: -; CDR3nt: TGTGCCAGCAGTTACTCACAGGGTGTGGGCACTGAAGCTTTCTTT; CDR3aa: CASSYSQGVGTEAFF
v_gene: TRBV5-1; j_gene: TRBJ2-3; abundance: -; d_gene: -; CDR3nt: TGCGCCAGCAGCTTCACAGGGAGAAGCACAGATACGCAGTATTTT; CDR3aa: CASSFTGRSTDTQYF
v_gene: TRBV15; j_gene: TRBJ2-1; abundance: -; d_gene: -; CDR3nt: TGTGCCACCAAGGGGTCCCGATACAATGAGCAGTTCTTC; CDR3aa: CATKGSRYNEQFF
v_gene: TRBV6-5; j_gene: TRBJ1-1; abundance: -; d_gene: -; CDR3nt: TGTGCCAGCAGTTACTCGAGTTGGGGTGGGGCTTTCTTT; CDR3aa: CASSYSSWGGAFF
v_gene: TRBV9; j_gene: TRBJ2-7; abundance: -; d_gene: TRBD1; CDR3nt: TGTGCCAGCAGCGTAGCTACCGGACAGGTCCCCGACGAGCAGTACTTC; CDR3aa: CASSVATGQVPDEQYF
v_gene: TRBV3-1/TRBV3-2; j_gene: TRBJ2-3; abundance: -; d_gene: TRBD1; CDR3nt: TGTGCCAGCAGCCAAGTTCGGCCGGGACAGGGAATCACAGATACGCAGTATTTT; CDR3aa: CASSQVRPGQGITDTQYF
v_gene: TRBV10-3; j_gene: TRBJ1-1; abundance: -; d_gene: TRBD1; CDR3nt: TGTGCCATCAGTGAGCGGCAGGGGGTCACTGAAGCTTTCTTT; CDR3aa: CAISERQGVTEAFF
v_gene: TRBV14; j_gene: TRBJ1-2; abundance: -; d_gene: -; CDR3nt: TGTGCCAGCAGCCTTCACAGGGAACGCTATGGCTACACCTTC; CDR3aa: CASSLHRERYGYTF
v_gene: TRBV6-1; j_gene: TRBJ1-1; abundance: -; d_gene: -; CDR3nt: TGTGCCAGCAGTGATTGGGAAAAAGGTTCTGCCACTGAAGCTTTCTTT; CDR3aa: CASSDWEKGSATEAFF
v_gene: TRBV5-1; j_gene: TRBJ2-3; abundance: -; d_gene: -; CDR3nt: TGCGCCAGCAGCTTGGGGCTCAGAGTGGGAGATACGCAGTATTTT; CDR3aa: CASSLGLRVGDTQYF
v_gene: TRBV7-2; j_gene: TRBJ1-3; abundance: -; d_gene: TRBD1; CDR3nt: TGTGCCAGCAGCGCCGGGACAGGGTTTACGTCTGGAAACACCATATATTTT; CDR3aa: CASSAGTGFTSGNTIYF
v_gene: TRBV4-3; j_gene: TRBJ2-7; abundance: -; d_gene: -; CDR3nt: TGCGCCAGCAGCCAAGCTGCGGGGCGTTCCTACGAGCAGTACTTC; CDR3aa: CASSQAAGRSYEQYF
v_gene: TRBV7-3; j_gene: TRBJ1-2; abundance: -; d_gene: -; CDR3nt: TGTGCCAGCAGCTCGTCAAACTACTATGGCTACACCTTC; CDR3aa: CASSSSNYYGYTF
v_gene: TRBV29-1; j_gene: TRBJ2-7; abundance: -; d_gene: -; CDR3nt: TGCAGCGTTGGGGGGGTGGCAGGGTACTACGAGCAGTACTTC; CDR3aa: CSVGGVAGYYEQYF